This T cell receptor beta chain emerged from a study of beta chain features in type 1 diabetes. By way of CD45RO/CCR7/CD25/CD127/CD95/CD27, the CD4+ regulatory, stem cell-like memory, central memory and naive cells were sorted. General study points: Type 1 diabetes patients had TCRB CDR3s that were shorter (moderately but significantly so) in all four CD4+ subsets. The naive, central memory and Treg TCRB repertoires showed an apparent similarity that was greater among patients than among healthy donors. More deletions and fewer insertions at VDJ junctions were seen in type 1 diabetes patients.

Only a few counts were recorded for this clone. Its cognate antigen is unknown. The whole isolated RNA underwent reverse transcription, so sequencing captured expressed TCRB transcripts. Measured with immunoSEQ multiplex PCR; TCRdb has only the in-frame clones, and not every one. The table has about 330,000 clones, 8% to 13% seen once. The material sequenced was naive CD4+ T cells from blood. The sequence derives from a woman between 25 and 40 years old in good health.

The CDR3 loop reads CASSPRQAGARGEQYF. For the CDR3, the DNA is TGTGCCAGCTCACCACGACAGGCGGGGGCCCGTGGAGAGCAGTACTTC. This chain joins TRBV18 and TRBJ2-7, with D possibly TRBD2 on 7 matching bases. Trimming took 1 base from V and 7 from J, leaving 20 bases between them. From germline, CDR1 is KGHSH and CDR2 LQKENI. CDR3 size: 16 residues.